This TCR beta chain emerged from a study of blood T cell repertoires in COVID-19. Study summary: The United States, Italy and Spain were the sources of the acute and convalescent COVID-19 samples. From T cells, B-cell-depleted T cells, or PBMCs came the material, which was cDNA or gDNA.

Methods used by the authors: Reference gene primer amplification gave estimated nucleated cell counts. Produced via immunoSEQ multiplex PCR; TCRdb's table is partial and in-frame only. That table gives V, J and clone size, and the DNA gave D and trimming. The sample has around 60,000 clones, 70% to 90% seen once. Germline CDR1 is LGHDT and CDR2 is YNNKEL (reference sequence). The CDR3 totals 15 residues. Trimming at V came to 4 bases and at J to 7 bases, leaving 9 bases not matched to a gene. The sample taken for sequencing was peripheral blood. The genes are TRBV3-1 (or the pseudogene TRBV3-2) and TRBJ1-5; 8 nucleotides agree with TRBD1. This receptor was identified in a woman aged 60 to 75 with active COVID-19. This chain's CDR3 is CASSLQGAVGQPQHF. In DNA, the CDR3 is TGTGCCAGCAGCCTTCAGGGGGCGGTAGGGCAGCCCCAGCATTTT.